This T cell receptor beta chain derives from a study of T cell responses to AZD1222 COVID-19 vaccine. Of note for this clone: What it binds is unknown.

Germline V gene lookup returns CDR1 SGHTA and CDR2 FQGTGA. The CDR3 has 15 amino acids. The junction had 9 bases not matched to a gene; V was cut back by 5 bases and J by 6 bases. Points from the study as a whole: There were vaccine-associated CD4 TCRs across spike, dominant at 160-218 and 743-854. Repertoires were collected only later (after the peak T cell response had occurred). A rise in Spike-specific TCR breadth and depth followed two AZD1222 doses. It should be noted that donors were predominantly white British and more often female, and clonal diversity was possibly underestimated.

Sequencing used immunoSEQ multiplex PCR; TCRdb keeps in-frame clones, though not all of them. Of about 180,000 clones in the sample, around 90% were seen once. This specimen was peripheral blood, taken 28 days after the second AZD1222 dose. V gene TRBV7-3 combines with J gene TRBJ1-2; 10 nucleotides agree with TRBD1. The sequence derives from an adult who received the AZD1222 COVID-19 vaccine. In nucleotides, the CDR3 is TGTGCCAGCAGCCCGGGACAGGGGCGAAATGATGGCTACACCTTC. It is translated as CASSPGQGRNDGYTF. Drawing the rest from reference TRBV7-3 and TRBJ1-2, the complete variable domain is GAGVSQTPSNKVTEKGKYVELRCDPISGHTALYWYRQSLGQGPEFLIYFQGTGAADDSGLPNDRFFAVRPEGSVSTLKIQRTERGDSAVYLCASSPGQGRNDGYTFGSGTRLTVV.